A selection of T cell receptor beta chains follows, all from one sample in a study of T cell responses to AZD1222 COVID-19 vaccine. The table came from immunoSEQ multiplex PCR; TCRdb's copy has only in-frame clones and leaves some out. The sample has about 210,000 clones; around 94% are singletons. This sample comprised peripheral blood, obtained on day 0 of AZD1222 vaccination. The source is an adult in good health. Both conserved end residues are part of each CDR3. The D gene is left open where the match is weak. Size values are once, few and many counts, or a class for expanded clones, and some rows have none.

clone size	V gene	J gene	D gene	CDR3 DNA	CDR3 protein
.	TRBV29-1	TRBJ1-5	TRBD1	TGCAGCGTTGGTGGACAGGAAAGTCAGCCCCAGCATTTT	CSVGGQESQPQHF
.	TRBV19	TRBJ1-2	.	TGTGCCAGTAGTAGGGGCCCGCCGGGCTACACCTTC	CASSRGPPGYTF
.	TRBV5-6	TRBJ1-6	TRBD1	TGTGCCAGCAGTGGGACCGGGACAGAAAATTCACCCCTCCACTTT	CASSGTGTENSPLHF
.	TRBV5-5	TRBJ1-5	.	TGTGCCAGCAGCCCTCAGGTTGGAGGGAATCAGCCCCAGCATTTT	CASSPQVGGNQPQHF
.	TRBV7-2	TRBJ2-3	TRBD2	TGTGCCAGCAGCTTAGAGAGGACTAGACTCACAGATACGCAGTATTTT	CASSLERTRLTDTQYF
once	TRBV18	TRBJ1-1	.	TGTGCCAGCTCACCTGAGACAGGCCTGAACACTGAAGCTTTCTTT	CASSPETGLNTEAFF
.	TRBV7-9	TRBJ1-4	.	TGTGCCAGCAGCTTCACACCTGAAAAACTGTTTTTT	CASSFTPEKLFF
.	TRBV18	TRBJ2-7	TRBD1	TGTGCCAGCTCAACCTCTGGGACAGCCTACGAGCAGTACTTC	CASSTSGTAYEQYF
.	TRBV12-3/TRBV12-4	TRBJ2-1	TRBD1	TGTGCCAGCAGTCAACAGGGGGGCTGGCAGTTCTTC	CASSQQGGWQFF
.	TRBV6-6	TRBJ1-2	.	TGTGCCAGCAGTTACTCAGGGTACGGCTACACCTTC	CASSYSGYGYTF
.	TRBV5-1	TRBJ1-2	TRBD1	TGCGCCAGCAGCTTGGGAGGACAGGGGGCGTTTGGCTACACCTTC	CASSLGGQGAFGYTF
.	TRBV7-2	TRBJ2-2	.	TGTGCCAGCAGCTTAATGGGCCAGAACACCGGGGAGCTGTTTTTT	CASSLMGQNTGELFF
.	TRBV4-1	TRBJ2-3	.	TGCGCCAGCAGCCAGGCGGAATTCACAGATACGCAGTATTTT	CASSQAEFTDTQYF
.	TRBV24-1	TRBJ1-2	TRBD1	TGTGCCACCAGTCCCGGGACAGGGGCTGGGGCCTATGGCTACACCTTC	CATSPGTGAGAYGYTF
.	TRBV30	TRBJ1-6	TRBD1	TGTGCCTGGAGCAGACAGGGGCCAAATAATTCACCCCTCCACTTT	CAWSRQGPNNSPLHF
.	TRBV21-1	TRBJ2-4	.	TGTGCCAGCAGCAAAGTGGGGGGATCCAAAAACATTCAGTACTTC	CASSKVGGSKNIQYF